The 16 T cell receptor beta chains below were found in one sample sequenced in a study of blood T cell repertoires in COVID-19. TCRdb's copy holds only in-frame clones and misses some; the assay was immunoSEQ multiplex PCR. The sample lists under 85,000 clones, approximately 88% occurring once. Sequences were obtained from peripheral blood. Receptors originate from a woman of 80 years or more with active or convalescent COVID-19.

The CDR3 loop reads CASSFSWQGGGYTF. CDR3 nucleotide sequence: TGTGCCAGCAGTTTCTCTTGGCAGGGCGGAGGCTACACCTTC. The rearrangement uses TRBV28 and TRBJ1-2, with D perhaps TRBD1 (5 bases). Trimming left V 3 bases short and J 8 bases short, with 16 bases between. The CDR3 spans 14 residues. Per germline, CDR1 MDHEN and CDR2 SYDVKM.

The CDR3 DNA reads TGCGCCAGCAGGCACAGGGACCTCCCTGCTAGCACAGATACGCAGTATTTT. It codes for CASRHRDLPASTDTQYF. The V gene is TRBV5-1, the J gene TRBJ2-3; D may be TRBD1 (6 bases). The CDR3 has 17 residues. Germline assignment: CDR1 SGHRS and CDR2 YFSETQ. Trimming took off 5 bases at V and 0 bases at J, with 19 bases between the two ends.

This chain connects TRBV5-1 to TRBJ1-1; the match to TRBD1 covers 7 bases. This CDR3 has 14 residues. Trimming at V came to 1 base and at J to 0 bases, leaving 0 bases not matched to a gene. Germline loops: CDR1 SGHRS, CDR2 YFSETQ. The CDR3 nucleotides read TGCGCCAGCAGCTTGACAGGGGTGAACACTGAAGCTTTCTTT. Residues: CASSLTGVNTEAFF.

This clone was found once. The J gene is TRBJ2-3, the V gene TRBV6-5, with D maybe TRBD1 (6 bases). The CDR3 totals 15 residues. Germline V CDR1 and CDR2: MNHEY, SVGAGI. V lost 7 bases and J lost 0, with 14 bases in between. CDR3 sequence (DNA): TGTGCCAGCACCGGACAGATCCCTAGCACAGATACGCAGTATTTT. Translation: CASTGQIPSTDTQYF.

The chain recombines TRBV7-3 with TRBJ2-1; 9 bases are shared with TRBD2. The length of the CDR3 is 13 residues. Germline V lookup: CDR1 SGHTA, CDR2 FQGTGA. The J segment lost 7 bases and the V segment lost 3 bases, leaving 1 base of the junction unmatched. CDR3 bases: TGTGCCAGCAGCTTTGGACTAGCGAATGAGCAGTTCTTC. It encodes CASSFGLANEQFF.

The chain employs TRBV5-8 and TRBJ2-1; weak D call: TRBD2 (5 bases). The CDR3 is 17 residues long. CDR1 SGHTS and CDR2 YDEGEE come from the germline V gene. Trimming took 1 base from V and 2 from J, leaving 16 bases between them. Here the CDR3 DNA reads TGTGCCAGCAGCTTGTTAACGGCTAGCAGGACCTACAATGAGCAGTTCTTC. It specifies CASSLLTASRTYNEQFF.

The chain has TRBV10-3 and TRBJ2-3, with D perhaps TRBD1 (5 bases). The V gene lost 6 bases and the J gene lost 1 base, with 8 bases spanning the gap. The CDR3 covers 13 residues. Germline CDR1 reads ENHRY; CDR2 reads SYGVKD. CDR3 loop: CAISATGTDTQYF. Written as DNA, the CDR3 is TGTGCCATCAGCGCGACAGGCACAGATACGCAGTATTTT.

The V call is TRBV18, the J call TRBJ2-1, with 12 bases that match TRBD2. This CDR3 has 16 residues. Losses at the gene ends were 3 bases for V and 8 bases for J; bases not matched to a gene: 8. CDR1 and CDR2 from the germline V gene are KGHSH and LQKENI. The DNA for the CDR3 is TGTGCCAGCTCACCCTCTCTAGCGGGAGGGGGGGATGAGCAGTTCTTC. Translating gives CASSPSLAGGGDEQFF.

V gene TRBV24-1 combines with J gene TRBJ2-3, with TRBD2 matching over 8 bases. Germline assignment: CDR1 KGHDR and CDR2 SFDVKD. CDR3 size: 16 residues. The trim removed 2 bases at V and 2 bases at J, leaving 5 bases unmatched. The CDR3 region has the DNA TGTGCCACCAGTGATTCGGGGACTAGACCCACAGATACGCAGTATTTT. Its translation is CATSDSGTRPTDTQYF.

The chain employs TRBV15 and TRBJ2-2; D is perhaps TRBD1 (7 bases). Germline V lookup: CDR1 LNHNV, CDR2 YYDKDF (reference sequence). V lost 7 bases and J lost 3, with 21 bases in between. The CDR3 consists of 17 residues. The CDR3 bases are TGTGCCACCACCCAGGGGGGAGGTCGGAGAGACACCGGGGAGCTGTTTTTT. This gives the protein CATTQGGGRRDTGELFF.

The chain carries TRBV11-2 and TRBJ2-3, with D hard to call. The CDR3 has 13 amino acids. Trimming pared 3 bases from V and 4 bases from J, leaving 8 bases between. Germline lookup yields CDR1 SGHAT and CDR2 FQNNGV. The CDR3 nucleotides are TGTGCCAGCAGCTTGAACTACGCAGATACGCAGTATTTT. Its protein product is CASSLNYADTQYF.

This chain uses TRBV5-1 with TRBJ1-2, with 8 bases fitting TRBD1. V lost 0 bases, J lost 7 bases, and 8 bases stayed unmatched. The germline CDR1 and CDR2 sequences are SGHRS and YFSETQ. The CDR3 runs to 15 residues. As DNA, the CDR3 is TGCGCCAGCAGCTTGGTCCAGGGGGCTACGAGTGGCTACACCTTC. As protein: CASSLVQGATSGYTF.

This chain links TRBV28 with TRBJ1-5, with 7 bases identical to TRBD1. Germline V gives CDR1 MDHEN, CDR2 SYDVKM. CDR3 length: 14 amino acids. J was trimmed by 4 bases and V by 2 bases; bases with no gene match: 2. The CDR3 bases are TGTGCCAGCAGTTTAACACAGGGGAATCAGCCCCAGCATTTT. Translating it yields CASSLTQGNQPQHF.

The V call is TRBV19, the J call TRBJ2-2, with 12 nucleotides matching TRBD1. Trimming at V came to 5 bases and at J to 7 bases, leaving 8 bases not matched to a gene. Germline V CDR1 and CDR2: LNHDA, SQIVND (reference sequence). The CDR3 spans 16 residues. The CDR3 spells CASSPWGQGAGGELFF. The CDR3 DNA follows: TGTGCCAGTAGTCCCTGGGGACAGGGGGCGGGCGGGGAGCTGTTTTTT. The full variable domain, with the rest looked up from reference TRBV19 and TRBJ2-2, is DGGITQSPKYLFRKEGQNVTLSCEQNLNHDAMYWYRQDPGQGLRLIYYSQIVNDFQKGDIAEGYSVSREKKESFPLTVTSAQKNPTAFYLCASSPWGQGAGGELFFGEGSRLTVL.

This chain joins TRBV7-2 and TRBJ1-2, with TRBD1 matching over 8 bases. The CDR3 loop spans 14 amino acids. The junction had 6 bases not matched to a gene; V was cut back by 5 bases and J by 4 bases. Germline V gives CDR1 SGHTA, CDR2 FQGNSA. This CDR3 is CASSPRGQAYGYTF. The DNA of the CDR3 is TGTGCCAGCAGCCCGAGGGGACAGGCCTATGGCTACACCTTC.

The chain uses TRBV5-1 and TRBJ1-4, with a tentative D call TRBD1 (5 bases). Germline V lookup: CDR1 SGHRS, CDR2 YFSETQ. Trimming left V 3 bases short and J 6 bases short, with 9 bases between. The CDR3 is 13 amino acids. For the CDR3, the DNA is TGCGCCAGCAGCTCCGGGGGGGATGAAAAACTGTTTTTT. Its protein is CASSSGGDEKLFF.